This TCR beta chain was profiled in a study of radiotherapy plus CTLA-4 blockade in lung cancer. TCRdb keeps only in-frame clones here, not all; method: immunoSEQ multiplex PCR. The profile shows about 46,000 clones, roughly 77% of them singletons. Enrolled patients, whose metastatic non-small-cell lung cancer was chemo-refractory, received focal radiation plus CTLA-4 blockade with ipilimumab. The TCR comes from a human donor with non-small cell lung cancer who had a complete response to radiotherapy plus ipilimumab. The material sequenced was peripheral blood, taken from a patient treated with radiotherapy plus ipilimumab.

The CDR3 DNA is TGCGCCAGCAGCCAGGACAGGGGGTATACTGGGGCCAACGTCCTGACTTTC. Translating it yields CASSQDRGYTGANVLTF. This rearrangement joins TRBV5-1 to TRBJ2-6; 10 bases line up with TRBD1. Germline-derived CDR1 and CDR2 are SGHRS and YFSETQ. The CDR3 consists of 17 residues. J lost 2 bases, V lost 4 bases, and 6 bases had no gene match.